This is a list of T cell receptor beta chains from one sample in a study of blood T cell repertoires in COVID-19. Generated by immunoSEQ multiplex PCR, the TCRdb table keeps only in-frame clones and is missing some. This table holds a few hundred thousand clones, around 90% found once. Input material: PBMCs or T cells enriched from blood (not recorded which). These receptors all stem from a woman between 18 and 30 years old who had recovered from COVID-19. Each CDR3 is given with its conserved first and last residue. The order of the fields is J gene, clone size, V gene, D gene, CDR3 DNA, CDR3 protein. A D gene is named only where the DNA matches it firmly. Part of the rows lack a size; the others show once, few, many or a class for expanded clones.

J gene: TRBJ2-7
clone size: NA
V gene: TRBV15
D gene: NA
CDR3 DNA: TGTGCCACCAGCAGAGCAGACAGTTGGCGGTCCTACGAGCAGTACTTC
CDR3 protein: CATSRADSWRSYEQYF

J gene: TRBJ1-2
clone size: NA
V gene: TRBV9
D gene: TRBD1
CDR3 DNA: TGTGCCGGCAGCGTAGGAGGGACAGGGCCCCCCTATGGCTACACCTTC
CDR3 protein: CAGSVGGTGPPYGYTF

J gene: TRBJ2-1
clone size: NA
V gene: TRBV18
D gene: NA
CDR3 DNA: TGTGCCAGCTCACCACAGGAGAGGTCCTTCCTCTTAACCTACAATGAGCAGTTCTTC
CDR3 protein: CASSPQERSFLLTYNEQFF

J gene: TRBJ2-3
clone size: NA
V gene: TRBV11-2
D gene: NA
CDR3 DNA: TGTGCCAGCAGCGAAGTTTCGATAGGAGGGAGCACAGATACGCAGTATTTT
CDR3 protein: CASSEVSIGGSTDTQYF

J gene: TRBJ2-2
clone size: NA
V gene: TRBV6-5
D gene: NA
CDR3 DNA: TGTGCCACCCTAGGGCGGGGCAACACCGGGGAGCTGTTTTTT
CDR3 protein: CATLGRGNTGELFF

J gene: TRBJ2-1
clone size: NA
V gene: TRBV5-1
D gene: TRBD2
CDR3 DNA: TGCGCCAGCAGCTTACTAGCGGGGGAACCTAATGAGCAGTTCTTC
CDR3 protein: CASSLLAGEPNEQFF

J gene: TRBJ1-1
clone size: NA
V gene: TRBV28
D gene: NA
CDR3 DNA: TGTGCCAGCACCAATGGAGGGGCGCACACTGAAGCTTTCTTT
CDR3 protein: CASTNGGAHTEAFF

J gene: TRBJ2-2
clone size: once
V gene: TRBV5-4
D gene: TRBD2
CDR3 DNA: TGTGCCAGCAGACACACGGGGGGGCGAACCGGGGAGCTGTTTTTT
CDR3 protein: CASRHTGGRTGELFF

J gene: TRBJ2-7
clone size: NA
V gene: TRBV9
D gene: NA
CDR3 DNA: TGTGCCAGCAGCGTAGGAGGGGGGGACTCCTACGAGCAGTACTTC
CDR3 protein: CASSVGGGDSYEQYF

J gene: TRBJ2-4
clone size: NA
V gene: TRBV29-1
D gene: TRBD2
CDR3 DNA: TGCAGCGTTGAACAGCGGGGCGGGAACATTCAGTACTTC
CDR3 protein: CSVEQRGGNIQYF

J gene: TRBJ2-5
clone size: once
V gene: TRBV9
D gene: TRBD1
CDR3 DNA: TGTGCCAGCAGCGCCGGGGACAGTCCTTGGGGGGAGACCCAGTACTTC
CDR3 protein: CASSAGDSPWGETQYF

J gene: TRBJ1-1
clone size: NA
V gene: TRBV20-1
D gene: NA
CDR3 DNA: TGCAGTGCTAGTCGCGGACACTTGAACACTGAAGCTTTCTTT
CDR3 protein: CSASRGHLNTEAFF

J gene: TRBJ1-6
clone size: NA
V gene: TRBV11-2
D gene: TRBD1
CDR3 DNA: TGTGCCAGCGGCTTAACAGGGGGCAATTCACCCCTCCACTTT
CDR3 protein: CASGLTGGNSPLHF

J gene: TRBJ2-2
clone size: NA
V gene: TRBV7-9
D gene: NA
CDR3 DNA: TGTGCCAGCAGCCCAGCGTCGGCCGCGAACACCGGGGAGCTGTTTTTT
CDR3 protein: CASSPASAANTGELFF

J gene: TRBJ1-2
clone size: NA
V gene: TRBV7-2
D gene: NA
CDR3 DNA: TGTGCCAGCAGCTTAGCGCGACTGGTGGCAGGGACTAACTATGGCTACACCTTC
CDR3 protein: CASSLARLVAGTNYGYTF

J gene: TRBJ1-4
clone size: few
V gene: TRBV18
D gene: TRBD1
CDR3 DNA: TGTGCCAGCTCACCCTTGGGACAGAGTAATGAAAAACTGTTTTTT
CDR3 protein: CASSPLGQSNEKLFF

J gene: TRBJ2-1
clone size: NA
V gene: TRBV5-1
D gene: TRBD2
CDR3 DNA: TGCGCCAGCAGCCTTGGGACTAGCGGGGGGTATATCTCGGGTGGTGAGCAGTTCTTC
CDR3 protein: CASSLGTSGGYISGGEQFF

J gene: TRBJ2-5
clone size: NA
V gene: TRBV6-5
D gene: TRBD1
CDR3 DNA: TGTGCCAGCAGTTACTCAGGGGGCCTGGAGACCCAGTACTTC
CDR3 protein: CASSYSGGLETQYF

J gene: TRBJ1-6
clone size: NA
V gene: TRBV6-5
D gene: NA
CDR3 DNA: TGTGCCAGCAGTACAGGGCGGAATTCACCCCTCCACTTT
CDR3 protein: CASSTGRNSPLHF

J gene: TRBJ2-7
clone size: NA
V gene: TRBV2
D gene: NA
CDR3 DNA: TGTGCCAGCAGTGAGCGACACCCCCTGGACGAGCAGTACTTC
CDR3 protein: CASSERHPLDEQYF

J gene: TRBJ1-4
clone size: NA
V gene: TRBV9
D gene: NA
CDR3 DNA: TGTGCCAGCAGCGTAGTGCGGGGCCAACTGTTTTTT
CDR3 protein: CASSVVRGQLFF

J gene: TRBJ1-2
clone size: NA
V gene: TRBV27
D gene: NA
CDR3 DNA: TGTGCCAGCAGTCCCACCCTTTACAGGGACTATGGCTACACCTTC
CDR3 protein: CASSPTLYRDYGYTF

J gene: TRBJ2-2
clone size: NA
V gene: TRBV7-3
D gene: TRBD2
CDR3 DNA: TGTGCCAGCAGCCGCGGAGCTCGACTAGCGAGGCCCGGGGAGCTGTTTTTT
CDR3 protein: CASSRGARLARPGELFF

J gene: TRBJ1-1
clone size: once
V gene: TRBV6-5
D gene: NA
CDR3 DNA: TGTGCCAGCAGTCGGGACACGAACACTGAAGCTTTCTTT
CDR3 protein: CASSRDTNTEAFF

J gene: TRBJ2-1
clone size: few
V gene: TRBV30
D gene: NA
CDR3 DNA: TGTGCCTGGAGTCTGAGCGACAATGAGCAGTTCTTC
CDR3 protein: CAWSLSDNEQFF